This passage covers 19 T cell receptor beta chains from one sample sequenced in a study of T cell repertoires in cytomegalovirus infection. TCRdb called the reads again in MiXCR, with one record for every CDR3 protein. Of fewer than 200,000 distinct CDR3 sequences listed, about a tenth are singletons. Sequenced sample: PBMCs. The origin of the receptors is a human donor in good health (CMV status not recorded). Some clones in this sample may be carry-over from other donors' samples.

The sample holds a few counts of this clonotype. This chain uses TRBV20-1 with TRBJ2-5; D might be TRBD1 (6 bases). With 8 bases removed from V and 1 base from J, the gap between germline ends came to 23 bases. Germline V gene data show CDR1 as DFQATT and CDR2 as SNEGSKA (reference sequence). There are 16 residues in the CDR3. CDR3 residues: CSPSPGVGARQETQYF. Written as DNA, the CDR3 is TGCAGTCCCTCCCCCGGGGTGGGGGCCCGCCAAGAGACCCAGTACTTC.

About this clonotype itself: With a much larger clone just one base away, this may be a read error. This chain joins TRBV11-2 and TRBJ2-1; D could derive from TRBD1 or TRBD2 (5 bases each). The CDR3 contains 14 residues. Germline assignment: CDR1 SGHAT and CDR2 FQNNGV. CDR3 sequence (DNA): TGTGCCAGCATCTTAATGCCCGGGGCTGATGAGCAGTTCTTC. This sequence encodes CASILMPGADEQFF.

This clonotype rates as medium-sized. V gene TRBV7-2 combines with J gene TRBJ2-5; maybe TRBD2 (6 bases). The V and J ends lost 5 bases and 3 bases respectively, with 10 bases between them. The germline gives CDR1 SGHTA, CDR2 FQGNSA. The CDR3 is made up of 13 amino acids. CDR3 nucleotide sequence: TGTGCCAGCAGCGTTGGACTAAAAGAGACCCAGTACTTC. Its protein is CASSVGLKETQYF.

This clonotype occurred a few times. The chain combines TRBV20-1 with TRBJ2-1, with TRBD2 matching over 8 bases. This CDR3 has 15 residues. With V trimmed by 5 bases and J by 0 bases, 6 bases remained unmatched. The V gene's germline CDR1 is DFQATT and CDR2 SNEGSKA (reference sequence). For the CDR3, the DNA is TGCAGTGCTCACCCGGGGGGGAGCTCCTACAATGAGCAGTTCTTC. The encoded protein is CSAHPGGSSYNEQFF.

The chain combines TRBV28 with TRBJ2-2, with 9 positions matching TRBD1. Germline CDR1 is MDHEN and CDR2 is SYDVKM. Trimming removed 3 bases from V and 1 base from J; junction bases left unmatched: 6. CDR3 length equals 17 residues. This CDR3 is CASSFRGTGLNTGELFF. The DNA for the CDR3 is TGTGCCAGCAGTTTCAGGGGGACAGGGTTGAACACCGGGGAGCTGTTTTTT.

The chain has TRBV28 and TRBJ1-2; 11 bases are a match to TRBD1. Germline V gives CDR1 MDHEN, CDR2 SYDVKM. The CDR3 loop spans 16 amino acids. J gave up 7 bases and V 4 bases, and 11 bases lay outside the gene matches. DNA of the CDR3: TGTGCCAGCAGTTCCCCCGGACAGGGGGCGCGGGGTGGCTACACCTTC. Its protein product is CASSSPGQGARGGYTF.

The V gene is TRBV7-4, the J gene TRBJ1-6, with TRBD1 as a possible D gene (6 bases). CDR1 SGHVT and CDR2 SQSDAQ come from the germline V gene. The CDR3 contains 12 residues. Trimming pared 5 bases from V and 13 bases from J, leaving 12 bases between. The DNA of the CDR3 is TGTGCCAGCAGCCTACAGGGATTGCCCCTCCACTTT. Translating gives CASSLQGLPLHF.

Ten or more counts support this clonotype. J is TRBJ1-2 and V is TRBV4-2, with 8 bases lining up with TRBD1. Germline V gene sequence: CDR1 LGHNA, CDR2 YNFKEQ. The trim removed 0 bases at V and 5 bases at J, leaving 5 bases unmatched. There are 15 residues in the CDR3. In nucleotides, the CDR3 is TGTGCCAGCAGCCAAGATGGGACAGGAATTTATGGCTACACCTTC. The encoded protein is CASSQDGTGIYGYTF.

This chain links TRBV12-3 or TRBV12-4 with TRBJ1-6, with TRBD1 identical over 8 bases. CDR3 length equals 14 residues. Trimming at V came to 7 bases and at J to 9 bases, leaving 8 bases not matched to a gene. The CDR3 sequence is CASNQGARGSPLHF. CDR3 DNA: TGTGCCAGCAACCAGGGGGCGCGAGGTTCACCCCTCCACTTT.

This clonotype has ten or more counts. Here the CDR3 DNA reads TGTGCCAGCAAACCGGGACTAGCGGACTACGAGCAGTACTTC. It yields the protein CASKPGLADYEQYF. The chain employs TRBV7-9 and TRBJ2-7, with 11 positions matching TRBD2. V gave up 7 bases and J gave up 3 bases; unmatched junction bases: 5. CDR1 is SEHNR and CDR2 is FQNEAQ in the germline V gene (reference sequence). CDR3 length: 14 residues.

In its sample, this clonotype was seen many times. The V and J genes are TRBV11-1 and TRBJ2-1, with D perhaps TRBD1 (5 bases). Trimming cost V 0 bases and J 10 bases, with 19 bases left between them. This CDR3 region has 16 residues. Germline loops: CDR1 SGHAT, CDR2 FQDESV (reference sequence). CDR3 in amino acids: CASSLALDIPSREQFF. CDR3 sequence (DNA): TGTGCCAGCAGCTTAGCTTTGGACATTCCCTCCAGGGAGCAGTTCTTC.

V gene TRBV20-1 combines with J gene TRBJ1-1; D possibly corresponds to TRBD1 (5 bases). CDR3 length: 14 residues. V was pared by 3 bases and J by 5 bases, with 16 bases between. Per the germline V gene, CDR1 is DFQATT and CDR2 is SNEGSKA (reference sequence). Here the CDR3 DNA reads TGCAGTGCTAGTCCCCCGGGACTGGGAACTGAAGCTTTCTTT. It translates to CSASPPGLGTEAFF.

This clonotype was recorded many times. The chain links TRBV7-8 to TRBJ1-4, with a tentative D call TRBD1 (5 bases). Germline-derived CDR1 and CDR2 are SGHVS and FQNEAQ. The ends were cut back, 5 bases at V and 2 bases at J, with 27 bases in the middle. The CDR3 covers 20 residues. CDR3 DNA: TGTGCCAGCAGCCCCTGGGGCGGGGCAGGCAAAACAAGCACTAATGAAAAACTGTTTTTT. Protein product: CASSPWGGAGKTSTNEKLFF.

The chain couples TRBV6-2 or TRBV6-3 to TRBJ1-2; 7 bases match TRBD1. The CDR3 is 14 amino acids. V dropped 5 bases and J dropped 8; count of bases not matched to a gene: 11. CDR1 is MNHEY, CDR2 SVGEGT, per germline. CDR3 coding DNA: TGTGCCAGCAGTAACACGCGGACAGGTTACGGCTACACCTTC. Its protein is CASSNTRTGYGYTF.

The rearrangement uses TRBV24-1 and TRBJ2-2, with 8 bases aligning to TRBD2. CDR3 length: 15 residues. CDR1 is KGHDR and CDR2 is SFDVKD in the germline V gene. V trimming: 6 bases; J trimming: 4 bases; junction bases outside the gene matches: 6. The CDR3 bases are TGTGCCACCAGTCCCGGGAGGGCCGTCACCGGGGAGCTGTTTTTT. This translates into CATSPGRAVTGELFF.

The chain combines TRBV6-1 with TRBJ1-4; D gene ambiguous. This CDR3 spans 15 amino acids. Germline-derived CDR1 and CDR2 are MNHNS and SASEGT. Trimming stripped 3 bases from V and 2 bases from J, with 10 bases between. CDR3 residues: CASSEMRRTNEKLFF. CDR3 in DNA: TGTGCCAGCAGTGAGATGAGGCGCACTAATGAAAAACTGTTTTTT.

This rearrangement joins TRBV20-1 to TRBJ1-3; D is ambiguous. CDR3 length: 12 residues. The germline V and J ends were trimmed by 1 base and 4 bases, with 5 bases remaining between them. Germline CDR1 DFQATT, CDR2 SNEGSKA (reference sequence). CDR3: CSARVGGNTIYF. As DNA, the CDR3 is TGCAGTGCTAGAGTCGGAGGAAACACCATATATTTT.

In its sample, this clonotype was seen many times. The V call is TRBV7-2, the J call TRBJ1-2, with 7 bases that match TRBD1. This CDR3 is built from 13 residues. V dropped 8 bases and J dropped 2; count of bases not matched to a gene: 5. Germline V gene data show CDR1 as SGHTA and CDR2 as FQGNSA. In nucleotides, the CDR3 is TGTGCCAGCGGCCCGGGACAGAACTATGGCTACACCTTC. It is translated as CASGPGQNYGYTF.

The CDR3 loop is CASLGRQRQQYF. CDR3 nucleotides: TGTGCCAGCCTGGGACGCCAGCGCCAGCAGTACTTC. The V and J genes are TRBV28 and TRBJ2-7; tentatively, D is TRBD1 or TRBD2 (5 bases each). This CDR3 spans 12 amino acids. CDR1 and CDR2 from the germline V gene are MDHEN and SYDVKM. Trimming took off 8 bases at V and 8 bases at J, with 16 bases between the two ends.